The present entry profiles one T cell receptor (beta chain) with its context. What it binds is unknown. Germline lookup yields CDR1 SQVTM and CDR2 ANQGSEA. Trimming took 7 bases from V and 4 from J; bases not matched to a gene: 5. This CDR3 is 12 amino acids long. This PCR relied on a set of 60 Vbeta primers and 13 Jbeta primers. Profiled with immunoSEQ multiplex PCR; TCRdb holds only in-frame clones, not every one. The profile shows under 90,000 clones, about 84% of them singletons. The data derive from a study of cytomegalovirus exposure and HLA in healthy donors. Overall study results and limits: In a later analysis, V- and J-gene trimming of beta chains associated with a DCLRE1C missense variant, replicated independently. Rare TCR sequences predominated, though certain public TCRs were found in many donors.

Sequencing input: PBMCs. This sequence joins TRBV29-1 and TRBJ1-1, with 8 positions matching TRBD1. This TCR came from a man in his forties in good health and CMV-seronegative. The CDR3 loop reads CSGTQGATEAFF. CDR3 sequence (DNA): TGCAGCGGTACCCAGGGGGCCACTGAAGCTTTCTTT.